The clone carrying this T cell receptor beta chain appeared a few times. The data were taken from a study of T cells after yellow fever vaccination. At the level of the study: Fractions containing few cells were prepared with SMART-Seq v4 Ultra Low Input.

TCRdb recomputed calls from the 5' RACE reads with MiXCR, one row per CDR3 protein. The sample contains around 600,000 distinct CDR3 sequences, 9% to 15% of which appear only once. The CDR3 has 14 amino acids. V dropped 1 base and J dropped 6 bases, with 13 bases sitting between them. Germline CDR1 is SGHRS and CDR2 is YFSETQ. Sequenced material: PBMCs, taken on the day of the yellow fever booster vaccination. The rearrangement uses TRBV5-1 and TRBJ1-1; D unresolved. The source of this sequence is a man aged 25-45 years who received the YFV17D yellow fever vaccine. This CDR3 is CASSLTTLTPEAFF. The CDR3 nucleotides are TGCGCCAGCAGCTTGACTACCCTTACACCTGAAGCTTTCTTT.